A single sample is the source of the 19 T cell receptor beta chains below, sequenced in a study of cytomegalovirus exposure and HLA in healthy donors. The PCR ran on 60 Vbeta and 13 Jbeta primers. Measured with immunoSEQ multiplex PCR; TCRdb has only the in-frame clones, and not every one. The sample has roughly 160,000 clones, roughly 84% seen once. Sequenced sample: PBMCs. These receptors all come from a man aged 30-40 years in good health and CMV-seronegative.

J is TRBJ1-5 and V is TRBV28; no reliable D call. Germline V gives CDR1 MDHEN, CDR2 SYDVKM. V was shortened by 6 bases and J by 0 bases, with 15 bases between the two germline ends. The CDR3 runs 16 residues. The CDR3 here is CASRAQAVYSNQPQHF. Here the CDR3 DNA reads TGTGCCAGCAGAGCCCAGGCAGTCTATAGCAATCAGCCCCAGCATTTT.

The chain employs TRBV18 and TRBJ2-1; 11 positions agree with TRBD2. CDR1 and CDR2 from the germline V gene are KGHSH and LQKENI. The V segment lost 6 bases and the J segment 5 bases; nucleotides outside the gene matches: 3. The CDR3 sequence is 14 residues long. The CDR3 sequence is CASSSGLADNEQFF. The CDR3 region has the DNA TGTGCCAGCTCGTCGGGACTAGCGGACAATGAGCAGTTCTTC.

The gene calls are TRBV9 and TRBJ2-1; tentatively, D is TRBD2 (7 bases). The CDR3 totals 16 residues. CDR1 is SGDLS, CDR2 YYNGEE, per germline. The ends were cut back, 3 bases at V and 3 bases at J, with 16 bases in the middle. CDR3 amino acids: CASSEGVGGVYNEQFF. Written as DNA, the CDR3 is TGTGCCAGCAGCGAGGGGGTGGGGGGGGTCTACAATGAGCAGTTCTTC.

A word on this clone: An end of the junction does not agree with germline; a read error may underlie this. CDR3 sequence (DNA): TGTTCCAGCAGCACAAAGGGGGAGACCCAGTACTTC. Translating gives CSSSTKGETQYF. The chain employs TRBV7-9 and TRBJ2-5; D perhaps matches TRBD1 (5 bases). The CDR3 extends over 12 amino acids. Germline CDR1 is SEHNR and CDR2 is FQNEAQ (reference sequence).

The gene calls are TRBV11-3 and TRBJ2-3; D might be TRBD2 (8 bases). Trimming removed 3 bases from V and 3 bases from J, with 16 bases in between. Germline CDR1 and CDR2: SGHNT and YENEEA. The CDR3 sequence is 16 residues long. The CDR3 DNA reads TGTGCCAGCAGCTTGGGACAGCGGGAGATTACAGATACGCAGTATTTT. As protein: CASSLGQREITDTQYF. The full variable domain, with the rest looked up from reference TRBV11-3 and TRBJ2-3, is EAGVVQSPRYKIIEKKQPVAFWCNPISGHNTLYWYLQNLGQGPELLIRYENEEAVDDSQLPKDRFSAERLKGVDSTLKIQPAELGDSAVYLCASSLGQREITDTQYFGPGTRLTVL.

J is TRBJ2-5 and V is TRBV4-2; tentatively, D is TRBD1 (6 bases). The CDR3 spans 14 residues. The germline V gene has CDR1 LGHNA and CDR2 YNFKEQ. V lost 4 bases and J 11 bases, leaving 20 bases between the germline ends. The CDR3 coding sequence is TGTGCCAGCAGCCGCGCAATACAGGGTCGAGAGCAGTACTTC. It yields the protein CASSRAIQGREQYF.

The chain uses TRBV5-5 and TRBJ2-1, with 8 bases lining up with TRBD2. The germline CDR1 and CDR2 sequences are SGHKS and YYEKEE (reference sequence). The CDR3 covers 14 residues. V shed 2 bases and J 8 bases; nucleotides not matched to a gene: 6. CDR3 sequence: CASSFQAGVDEQFF. For the CDR3, the DNA is TGTGCCAGCAGCTTCCAAGCGGGAGTGGATGAGCAGTTCTTC.

The chain combines TRBV14 with TRBJ2-5, with 7 bases that match TRBD1. CDR3 length equals 16 residues. J lost 4 bases, V lost 4 bases, and 12 bases had no gene match. Germline CDR1 and CDR2: SGHDN and FVKESK. The CDR3 nucleotides read TGTGCCAGCAGCCTCAGGACAGGTGGACAACGAGAGACCCAGTACTTC. Its translation: CASSLRTGGQRETQYF. The variable domain in full, with the rest retrieved from reference TRBV14 and TRBJ2-5, is EAGVTQFPSHSVIEKGQTVTLRCDPISGHDNLYWYRRVMGKEIKFLLHFVKESKQDESGMPNNRFLAERTGGTYSTLKVQPAELEDSGVYFCASSLRTGGQRETQYFGPGTRLLVL.

The chain is built from TRBV2 and TRBJ2-2; no reliable D call. The CDR3 runs to 13 residues. V dropped 0 bases and J dropped 6 bases, with 5 bases sitting between them. Germline CDR1 is SNHLY and CDR2 is FYNNEI. This CDR3 is CASSEARSGELFF. The CDR3 coding sequence is TGTGCCAGCAGTGAAGCGCGGTCCGGGGAGCTGTTTTTT.

The chain has TRBV25-1 and TRBJ2-7; no clear D. Trimming took off 10 bases at V and 2 bases at J, with 21 bases between the two ends. Germline V gives CDR1 MGHDK, CDR2 SYGVNS. This CDR3 comprises 15 residues. CDR3 in DNA: TGTGCCATCCTCCCGCAGGCAAGGCGCCCCTACGAGCAGTACTTC. This gives the protein CAILPQARRPYEQYF.

The genes are TRBV23-1 and TRBJ2-7; 8 bases are shared with TRBD1. TRBV23-1 is an ORF; its function is uncertain. Losses at the gene ends were 4 bases for V and 0 bases for J; bases not matched to a gene: 5. The CDR3 has 15 residues. Here the CDR3 DNA reads TGCGCCAGCAGTCGGGACAGGAGTTTCTCCTACGAGCAGTACTTC. Translation gives CASSRDRSFSYEQYF.

The chain combines TRBV11-3 with TRBJ1-3; D gene unclear. The V gene's germline CDR1 is SGHNT and CDR2 YENEEA. V lost 5 bases, J lost 5 bases, and 10 bases lay in between. There are 13 residues in the CDR3. The CDR3 region has the DNA TGTGCCAGCAGCGTCGGAGGTAGAAACACCATATATTTT. This translates into CASSVGGRNTIYF.

This clone was seen a single time. V gene TRBV5-1 combines with J gene TRBJ2-1; D possibly corresponds to TRBD2 (5 bases). Per germline, CDR1 SGHRS and CDR2 YFSETQ. The CDR3 extends over 14 amino acids. Trimming pared 0 bases from V and 3 bases from J, leaving 7 bases between. The CDR3 region is CASSLAEGYNEQFF. The CDR3 bases are TGCGCCAGCAGCTTGGCCGAGGGCTACAATGAGCAGTTCTTC.

The V gene is TRBV4-1, the J gene TRBJ2-3; D is uncertain. V was trimmed by 0 bases and J by 2 bases, leaving 15 bases between them. This CDR3 contains 17 residues. Germline values: CDR1 MGHRA, CDR2 YSYEKL. CDR3 sequence (DNA): TGCGCCAGCAGCCAAGATCGGCACGACTGGAACACAGATACGCAGTATTTT. Protein: CASSQDRHDWNTDTQYF.

The chain has TRBV5-6 and TRBJ1-6, with 8 bases identical to TRBD1. V gave up 0 bases and J gave up 7 bases; unmatched junction bases: 0. Germline assignment: CDR1 SGHDT and CDR2 YYEEEE. This CDR3 comprises 14 residues. CDR3 sequence: CASSLGQGNSPLHF. Here the CDR3 DNA reads TGTGCCAGCAGCTTGGGACAGGGGAATTCACCCCTCCACTTT.

A few counts support this clone. The rearrangement links TRBV5-1 to TRBJ2-3; no reliable D call. The germline V gene encodes CDR1 SGHRS and CDR2 YFSETQ. The CDR3 is made up of 14 amino acids. V was shortened by 6 bases and J by 4 bases, with 15 bases between the two germline ends. CDR3 amino acids: CASKDSPNADTQYF. CDR3 bases: TGCGCCAGCAAAGACTCCCCAAATGCAGATACGCAGTATTTT. Together with reference TRBV5-1 and TRBJ2-3, the CDR3 gives the full variable domain: KAGVTQTPRYLIKTRGQQVTLSCSPISGHRSVSWYQQTPGQGLQFLFEYFSETQRNKGNFPGRFSGRQFSNSRSEMNVSTLELGDSALYLCASKDSPNADTQYFGPGTRLTVL.

The DNA for the CDR3 is TGTGCCACCAGCGGGGGAGACAGGACTTCCTACGAGCAGTACTTC. Its protein is CATSGGDRTSYEQYF. This chain joins TRBV15 and TRBJ2-7, with D perhaps TRBD1 (6 bases). The V gene lost 5 bases and the J gene lost 1 base, with 15 bases spanning the gap. The CDR3 is 15 residues long. Germline assignment: CDR1 LNHNV and CDR2 YYDKDF (reference sequence).

CDR3 loop: CASSAKTAEFYGYTF. In nucleotides, the CDR3 is TGTGCCAGCAGTGCAAAGACAGCCGAATTCTATGGCTACACCTTC. The rearrangement joins TRBV28 to TRBJ1-2, with D perhaps matching TRBD1 (5 bases). Trimming removed 5 bases from V and 4 bases from J, with 17 bases in between. The CDR3 has 15 amino acids. Germline lookup yields CDR1 MDHEN and CDR2 SYDVKM.

This sequence joins TRBV15 and TRBJ1-5; possibly TRBD1 for D (5 bases). Per the germline V gene, CDR1 is LNHNV and CDR2 is YYDKDF (reference sequence). V was shortened by 1 base and J by 5 bases, with 18 bases between the two germline ends. The CDR3 is 17 amino acids. CDR3 sequence reads: CATSRARPGKTDQPQHF. Here the CDR3 DNA reads TGTGCCACCAGCAGAGCCCGGCCAGGGAAGACAGATCAGCCCCAGCATTTT.